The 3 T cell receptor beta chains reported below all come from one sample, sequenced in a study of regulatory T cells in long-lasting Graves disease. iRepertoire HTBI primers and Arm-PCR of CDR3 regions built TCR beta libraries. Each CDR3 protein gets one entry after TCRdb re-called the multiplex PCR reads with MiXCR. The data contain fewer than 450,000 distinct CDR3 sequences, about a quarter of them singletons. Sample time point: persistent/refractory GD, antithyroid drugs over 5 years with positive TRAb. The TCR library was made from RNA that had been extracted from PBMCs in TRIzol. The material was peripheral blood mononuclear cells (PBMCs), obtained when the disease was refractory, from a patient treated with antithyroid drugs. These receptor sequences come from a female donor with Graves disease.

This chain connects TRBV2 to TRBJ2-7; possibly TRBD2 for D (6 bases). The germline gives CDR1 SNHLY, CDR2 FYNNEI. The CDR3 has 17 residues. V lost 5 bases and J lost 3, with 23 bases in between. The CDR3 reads CASSPDPGRLGNYEQYF. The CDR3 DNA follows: TGTGCCAGCAGTCCCGACCCCGGGCGACTAGGAAACTACGAGCAGTACTTC. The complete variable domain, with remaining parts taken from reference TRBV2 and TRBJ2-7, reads EPEVTQTPSHQVTQMGQEVILRCVPISNHLYFYWYRQILGQKVEFLVSFYNNEISEKSEIFDDQFSVERPDGSNFTLKIRSTKLEDSAMYFCASSPDPGRLGNYEQYFGPGTRLTVT.

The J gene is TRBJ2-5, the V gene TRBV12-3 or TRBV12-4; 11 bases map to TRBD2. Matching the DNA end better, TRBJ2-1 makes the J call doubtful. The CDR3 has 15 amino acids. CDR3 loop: CASSPRLAGLREQFF. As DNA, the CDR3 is TGTGCCAGCAGTCCGAGACTAGCGGGATTGAGGGAGCAGTTCTTC.

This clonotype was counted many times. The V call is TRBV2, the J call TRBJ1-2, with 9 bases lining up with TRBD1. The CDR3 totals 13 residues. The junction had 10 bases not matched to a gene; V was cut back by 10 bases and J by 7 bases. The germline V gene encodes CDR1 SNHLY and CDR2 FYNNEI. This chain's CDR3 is CATRGTGPSGYTF. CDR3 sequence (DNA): TGTGCCACTAGGGGGACAGGGCCGAGTGGCTACACCTTC.